Sequencing of this T cell receptor (beta chain) was carried out in a study of T cell responses to AZD1222 COVID-19 vaccine. Generated by immunoSEQ multiplex PCR, the TCRdb table keeps only in-frame clones and is missing some. The table has under 95,000 clones, about 88% seen once. Analysis merged second doses at about 4 or about 12 weeks. In the case of this clone: The antigen is not known.

Trimming at V came to 3 bases and at J to 4 bases, leaving 7 bases not matched to a gene. The germline V gene has CDR1 MGHDK and CDR2 SYGVNS. This CDR3 is 15 amino acids long. Study-wide findings and caveats: Mostly white British, mostly female donors; authors suggested clonal diversity may be underestimated. Distributed over spike, vaccine-associated CD4 TCRs predominated at 160-218 and 743-854. Elevations in Spike-specific TCR breadth and depth followed administration of two AZD1222 doses.

The chain has TRBV25-1 and TRBJ2-7; 9 bases fit TRBD2. This sequence originates from an adult who received the AZD1222 COVID-19 vaccine. The sample was peripheral blood, taken 28 days after the second AZD1222 dose. For the CDR3, the DNA is TGTGCCAGCAGTGAGGGTAGCGGGAGCGGGTACGAGCAGTACTTC. It codes for CASSEGSGSGYEQYF.